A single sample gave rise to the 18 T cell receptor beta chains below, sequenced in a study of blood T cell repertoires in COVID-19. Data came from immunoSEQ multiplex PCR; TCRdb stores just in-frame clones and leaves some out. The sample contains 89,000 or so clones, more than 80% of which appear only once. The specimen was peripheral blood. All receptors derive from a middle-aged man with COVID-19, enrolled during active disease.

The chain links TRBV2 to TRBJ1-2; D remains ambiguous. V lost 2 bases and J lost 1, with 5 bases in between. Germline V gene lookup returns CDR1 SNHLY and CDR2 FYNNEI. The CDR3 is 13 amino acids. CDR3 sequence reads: CASSERSNYGYTF. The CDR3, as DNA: TGTGCCAGCAGTGAACGCAGTAACTATGGCTACACCTTC. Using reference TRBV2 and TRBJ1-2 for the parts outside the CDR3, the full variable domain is EPEVTQTPSHQVTQMGQEVILRCVPISNHLYFYWYRQILGQKVEFLVSFYNNEISEKSEIFDDQFSVERPDGSNFTLKIRSTKLEDSAMYFCASSERSNYGYTFGSGTRLTVV.

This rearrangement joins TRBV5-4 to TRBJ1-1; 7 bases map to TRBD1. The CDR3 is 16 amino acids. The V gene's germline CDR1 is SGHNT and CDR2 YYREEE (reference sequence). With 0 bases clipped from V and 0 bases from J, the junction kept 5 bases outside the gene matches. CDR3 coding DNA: TGTGCCAGCAGCTTGGAGCGGACAGGCATGAACACTGAAGCTTTCTTT. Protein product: CASSLERTGMNTEAFF.

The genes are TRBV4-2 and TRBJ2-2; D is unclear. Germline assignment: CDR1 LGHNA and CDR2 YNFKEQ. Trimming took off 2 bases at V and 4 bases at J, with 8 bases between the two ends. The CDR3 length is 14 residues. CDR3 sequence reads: CASSQIQATGELFF. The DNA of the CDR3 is TGTGCCAGCAGCCAAATTCAGGCCACCGGGGAGCTGTTTTTT.

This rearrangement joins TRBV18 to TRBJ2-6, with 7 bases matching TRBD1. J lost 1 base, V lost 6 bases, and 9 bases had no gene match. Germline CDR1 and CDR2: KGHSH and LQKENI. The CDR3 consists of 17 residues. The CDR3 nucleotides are TGTGCCAGCTCCCGCGGACAGGTGGTGTCTGGGGCCAACGTCCTGACTTTC. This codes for CASSRGQVVSGANVLTF.

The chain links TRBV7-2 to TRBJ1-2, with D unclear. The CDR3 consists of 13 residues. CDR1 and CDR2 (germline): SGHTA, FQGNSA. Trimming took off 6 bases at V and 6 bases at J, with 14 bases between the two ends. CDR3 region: CASSKRGFDGYTF. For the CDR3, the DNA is TGTGCCAGCAGTAAGAGAGGGTTTGATGGCTACACCTTC.

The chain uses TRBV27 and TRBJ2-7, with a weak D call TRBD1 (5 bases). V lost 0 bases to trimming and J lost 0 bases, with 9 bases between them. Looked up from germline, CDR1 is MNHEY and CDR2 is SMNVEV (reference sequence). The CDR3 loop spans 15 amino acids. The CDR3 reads CASSLSSGHSYEQYF. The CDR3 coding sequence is TGTGCCAGCAGTTTATCGTCAGGGCACTCCTACGAGCAGTACTTC.

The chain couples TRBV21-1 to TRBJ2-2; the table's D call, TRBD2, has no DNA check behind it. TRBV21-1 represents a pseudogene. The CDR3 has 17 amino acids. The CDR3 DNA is TGTGCCAGCAGCTCACTAGCGGGGGGGCCGAACACCGGGGAGCTGTTTTTT. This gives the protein CASSSLAGGPNTGELFF.

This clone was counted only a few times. The CDR3 DNA follows: TGCGCCAGCAGCTTCGACCCCGAAGACAGGGGAATTTTGGTTACTGAAGCTTTCTTT. As protein: CASSFDPEDRGILVTEAFF. The chain joins TRBV5-1 to TRBJ1-1; 8 bases fit TRBD1. The CDR3 runs 19 residues. Germline CDR1 SGHRS, CDR2 YFSETQ. The V segment lost 2 bases and the J segment 5 bases; nucleotides outside the gene matches: 20. Looking up the rest from reference TRBV5-1 and TRBJ1-1 gives the full variable domain: KAGVTQTPRYLIKTRGQQVTLSCSPISGHRSVSWYQQTPGQGLQFLFEYFSETQRNKGNFPGRFSGRQFSNSRSEMNVSTLELGDSALYLCASSFDPEDRGILVTEAFFGQGTRLTVV.

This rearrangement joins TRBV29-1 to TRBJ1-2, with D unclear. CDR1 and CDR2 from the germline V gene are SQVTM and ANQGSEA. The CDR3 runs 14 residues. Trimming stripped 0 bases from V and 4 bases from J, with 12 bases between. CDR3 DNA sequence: TGCAGCGTTGAAGATCGGCAGCGCTCCTATGGCTACACCTTC. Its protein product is CSVEDRQRSYGYTF.

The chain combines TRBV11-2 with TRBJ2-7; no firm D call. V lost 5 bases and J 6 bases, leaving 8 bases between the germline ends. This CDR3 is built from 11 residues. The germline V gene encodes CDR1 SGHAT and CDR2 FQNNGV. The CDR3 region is CASSPLFEQYF. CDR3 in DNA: TGTGCCAGCAGCCCCCTGTTCGAGCAGTACTTC.

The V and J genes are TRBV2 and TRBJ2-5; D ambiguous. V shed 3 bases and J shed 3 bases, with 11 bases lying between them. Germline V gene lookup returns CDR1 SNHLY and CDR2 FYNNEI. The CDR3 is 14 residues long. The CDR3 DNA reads TGTGCCAGCAGTGATAGCCCTGAGGAAGAGACCCAGTACTTC. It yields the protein CASSDSPEEETQYF.

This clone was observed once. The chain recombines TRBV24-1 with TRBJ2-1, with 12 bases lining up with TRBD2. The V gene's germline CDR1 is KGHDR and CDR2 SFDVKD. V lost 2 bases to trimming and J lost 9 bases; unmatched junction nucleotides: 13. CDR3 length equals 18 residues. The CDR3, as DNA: TGTGCCACCAGTGATTCTTTTCTGACTAGCGGGGGAGGGAGTGAGCAGTTCTTC. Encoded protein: CATSDSFLTSGGGSEQFF.

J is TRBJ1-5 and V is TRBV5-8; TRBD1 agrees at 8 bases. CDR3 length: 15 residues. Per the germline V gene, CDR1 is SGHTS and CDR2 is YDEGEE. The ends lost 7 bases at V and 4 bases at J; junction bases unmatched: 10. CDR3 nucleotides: TGTGCCAGCGTCGAACCGACAGGGGATAATCAGCCCCAGCATTTT. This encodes CASVEPTGDNQPQHF.

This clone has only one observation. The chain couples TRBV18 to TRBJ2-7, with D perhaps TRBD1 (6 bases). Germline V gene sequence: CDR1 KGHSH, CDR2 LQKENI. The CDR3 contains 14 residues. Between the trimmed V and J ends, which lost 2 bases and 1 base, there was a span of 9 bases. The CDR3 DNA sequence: TGTGCCAGCTCACCATCTACAGGGTCCTACGAGCAGTACTTC. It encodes CASSPSTGSYEQYF.

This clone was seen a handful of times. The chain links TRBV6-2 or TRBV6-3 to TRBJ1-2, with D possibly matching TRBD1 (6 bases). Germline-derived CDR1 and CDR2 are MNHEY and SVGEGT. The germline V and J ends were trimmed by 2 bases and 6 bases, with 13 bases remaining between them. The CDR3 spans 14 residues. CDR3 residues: CASSYQGRFDGYTF. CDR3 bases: TGTGCCAGCAGTTACCAGGGGCGCTTCGATGGCTACACCTTC.

The CDR3 sequence is CASSPGTAGNTIYF. DNA of the CDR3: TGTGCCAGCTCACCAGGTACAGCTGGAAACACCATATATTTT. This sequence joins TRBV18 and TRBJ1-3; D call uncertain. CDR1 and CDR2 (germline): KGHSH, LQKENI. The CDR3 is 14 amino acids. V dropped 2 bases and J dropped 2 bases, with 7 bases sitting between them.

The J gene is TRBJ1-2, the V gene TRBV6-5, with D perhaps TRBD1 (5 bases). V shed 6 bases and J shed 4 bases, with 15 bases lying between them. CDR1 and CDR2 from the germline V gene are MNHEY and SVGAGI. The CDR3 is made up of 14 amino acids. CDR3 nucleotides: TGTGCCAGCAGAAACGCAGGGAGGCCCTATGGCTACACCTTC. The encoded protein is CASRNAGRPYGYTF.

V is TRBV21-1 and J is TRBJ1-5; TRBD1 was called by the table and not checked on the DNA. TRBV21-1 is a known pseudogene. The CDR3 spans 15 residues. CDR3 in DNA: TGTGCCAGCACCAGCCCCCCCAAGGGGGATCAGCCCCAGCATTTT. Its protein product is CASTSPPKGDQPQHF.